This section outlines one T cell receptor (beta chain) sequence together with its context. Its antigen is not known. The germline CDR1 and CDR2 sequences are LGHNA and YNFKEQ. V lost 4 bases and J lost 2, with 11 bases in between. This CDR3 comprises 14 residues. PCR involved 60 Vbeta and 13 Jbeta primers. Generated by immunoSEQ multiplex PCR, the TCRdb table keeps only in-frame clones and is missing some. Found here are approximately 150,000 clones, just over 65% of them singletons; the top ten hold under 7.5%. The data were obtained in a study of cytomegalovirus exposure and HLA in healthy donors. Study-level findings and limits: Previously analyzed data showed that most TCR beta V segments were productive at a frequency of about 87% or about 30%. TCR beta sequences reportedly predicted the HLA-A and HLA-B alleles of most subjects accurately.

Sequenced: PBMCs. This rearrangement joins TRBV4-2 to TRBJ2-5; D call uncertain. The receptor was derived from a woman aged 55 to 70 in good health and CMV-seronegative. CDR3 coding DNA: TGTGCCAGCAGCCTTACAGTAGGTCAAGAGACCCAGTACTTC. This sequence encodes CASSLTVGQETQYF.